This entry is about one T cell receptor beta chain. The antigen is undetermined. The CDR3 runs 15 residues. Germline CDR1 SGHTA, CDR2 FQGNSA. TCRdb reanalyzed the 5' RACE reads, giving one entry per CDR3 protein sequence and no DNA. Here the sample table reports some 300,000 distinct CDR3 sequences. The sample originates from a study of monozygotic twins with inflammatory bowel disease. Whole-study findings and limits: No one strong IBD-associated signal or clonotype was supported. Healthy co-twins, by inverse Simpson, had higher TCRbeta diversity than their siblings with IBD. Sharing of clonotypes with others was lower in IBD patients than in healthy twins, and this was especially so with disease activity.

Material: blood. The genes are TRBV7-2 and TRBJ2-7; as DNA is missing, the TRBD2 call by TCRdb cannot be tested. This receptor was identified in a human donor with ulcerative colitis or Crohn's disease, or a healthy co-twin of an affected twin (not recorded which). CDR3 in amino acids: CASSLAAVAAGEQYF.